This T cell receptor (beta chain) was found in a study of radiotherapy plus CTLA-4 blockade in lung cancer (dated by TCRdb to 2016 to 2019). Concerning the study at large: Objective responses were observed in 15% to 20% of enrolled patients, and disease control was achieved in approximately 32%. Overall results and qualifications from the work: Increased serum interferon-beta after radiation, together with early dynamic changes in blood T cell clones, were reported to be the strongest predictors of response. TCR clones derived from tumors expanded in peripheral blood after treatment with radiotherapy and ipilimumab.

CDR1 is given as LNHDA and CDR2 as SQIVND, both from the germline V gene (reference sequence). Ends trimmed: V by 3 bases, J by 10 bases; bases unmatched to a gene: 6. The CDR3 spans 15 residues, from the cysteine through the phenylalanine. Just CDR3 DNA is preserved here, 45 bases in frame from base 1. The study tested focal radiation therapy combined with CTLA-4 blockade (ipilimumab) in patients with chemo-refractory metastatic non-small-cell lung cancer. About this clone itself: Its target antigen remains unknown. No per-base quality is available; no much larger clone lies one base away.

Receptor amplification or capture employed the immunoSEQ multiplex PCR assay. Imported from immuneACCESS, the table was reduced by TCRdb to in-frame sequences with V and J called. These copies leave out some clones; in studies compared against another copy, an unresolved V gene accounts for under half, and the cause of the remainder is not known. The sample table contains 62,000 or so clones; only one count was recorded for around 80% of them. The biggest ten clones account for roughly a tenth of the sample. The rearrangement combines TRBV19 with TRBJ2-1, and 13 junctional nucleotides match TRBD2. The input for sequencing was peripheral blood, taken from a patient treated with radiotherapy plus ipilimumab. The receptor's source is a human donor with non-small cell lung cancer who had a complete response to radiotherapy plus ipilimumab. The CDR3 reads as follows: CASSILGLAGKEQFF. The nucleotide sequence reads TGTGCCAGTAGTATTCTGGGACTAGCGGGAAAAGAGCAGTTCTTC.